Each of the 5 T cell receptor beta chains below was sequenced from the same sample in a study of identical twins. TCRdb re-called the 5' RACE reads through MiXCR, storing one row per CDR3 protein. There are about 260,000 distinct CDR3 sequences in the sample; roughly 7% occur only once, and roughly 3.4% lies in the top ten. This sample was shared with a second study, whose subject was yellow fever vaccine responses in identical twins.

Sequenced material: memory (CD45RO+) T cells sorted from blood. The receptors were sampled from a woman aged 18-29 years in good health.

On this clonotype itself: A clone one base away is much larger, so this may be a read error. The gene calls are TRBV5-1 and TRBJ2-3, with D possibly matching TRBD1 (6 bases). The length of the CDR3 is 15 residues. Germline V gives CDR1 SGHRS, CDR2 YFSETQ. CDR3 DNA sequence: TGCGCCAGCAGCTTGGTGGGACAAGACACAGATACGCTGTATTTT. This gives the protein CASSLVGQDTDTLYF.

The chain combines TRBV19 with TRBJ2-7; D tentatively reads TRBD1 or TRBD2 (6 bases each). This CDR3 spans 14 amino acids. Germline V gene sequence: CDR1 LNHDA, CDR2 SQIVND (reference sequence). V was clipped by 3 bases and J by 3 bases, with 12 bases between them. The CDR3, as DNA: TGTGCCAGTAGTATTCTCGGGGGCCTCTACGAGCAGTACTTC. This encodes CASSILGGLYEQYF.

Only a few counts were recorded for this clonotype. The chain couples TRBV18 to TRBJ2-2; 7 bases line up with TRBD2. Germline lookup yields CDR1 KGHSH and CDR2 LQKENI. The junction had 2 bases not matched to a gene; V was cut back by 3 bases and J by 7 bases. CDR3 length: 13 residues. The CDR3 is CASSPGLIGELFF. DNA for the CDR3: TGTGCCAGCTCACCGGGACTAATCGGGGAGCTGTTTTTT.

This clonotype was counted between two and nine times. CDR3: CASSSQRAFF. As DNA, the CDR3 is TGTGCCAGCAGCTCCCAGAGGGCTTTCTTT. V is TRBV7-2 and J is TRBJ1-1; D uncertain. The germline V gene has CDR1 SGHTA and CDR2 FQGNSA. CDR3 length equals 10 residues. Trimming cost V 4 bases and J 11 bases, with 8 bases left between them.

Worth noting for this clonotype: Given a much more abundant clone one base away, this may be a read error. V usage is TRBV27 and J usage is TRBJ2-7; no firm D call. This CDR3 has 15 residues. Germline CDR1 is MNHEY and CDR2 is SMNVEV (reference sequence). V was shortened by 5 bases and J by 2 bases, with 16 bases between the two germline ends. The CDR3 coding sequence is TGTGCCAGCAGTCTCAGGTGTGGAGAGACCTACGAGCAGTACTTC. Translated: CASSLRCGETYEQYF.